This TCR beta chain was sequenced in a study of cytomegalovirus exposure and HLA in healthy donors. Repertoires were generated with immunoSEQ multiplex PCR, while TCRdb's copy carries only in-frame clones and drops some. The table shows 120,000 to 150,000 clones, with approximately 86% occurring only once. This CDR3 has 13 residues. V shed 4 bases and J 4 bases; nucleotides not matched to a gene: 0. Per germline, CDR1 SQVTM and CDR2 ANQGSEA. This chain connects TRBV29-1 to TRBJ2-2, with 10 bases lining up with TRBD2. This TCR came from a man younger than 30 in good health and CMV-seropositive. The sample taken for sequencing was PBMCs. CDR3: CSVGLAGTGELFF. Here the CDR3 DNA reads TGCAGCGTTGGACTAGCGGGCACCGGGGAGCTGTTTTTT.